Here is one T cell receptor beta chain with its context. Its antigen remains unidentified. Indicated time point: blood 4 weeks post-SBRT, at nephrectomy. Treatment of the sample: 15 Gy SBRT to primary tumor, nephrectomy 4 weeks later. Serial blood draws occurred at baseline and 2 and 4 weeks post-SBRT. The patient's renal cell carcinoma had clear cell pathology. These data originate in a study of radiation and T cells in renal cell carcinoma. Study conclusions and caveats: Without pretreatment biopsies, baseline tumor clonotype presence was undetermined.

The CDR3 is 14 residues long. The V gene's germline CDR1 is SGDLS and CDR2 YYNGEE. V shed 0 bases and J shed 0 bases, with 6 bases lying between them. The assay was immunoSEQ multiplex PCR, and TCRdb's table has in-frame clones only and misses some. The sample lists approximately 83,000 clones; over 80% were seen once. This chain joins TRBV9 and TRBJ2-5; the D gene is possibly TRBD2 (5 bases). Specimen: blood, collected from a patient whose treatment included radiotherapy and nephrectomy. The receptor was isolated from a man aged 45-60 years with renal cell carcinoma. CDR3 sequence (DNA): TGTGCCAGCAGCGTAGCGGGAAACCAAGAGACCCAGTACTTC. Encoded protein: CASSVAGNQETQYF.